Following are 8 T cell receptor beta chains from one sample sequenced in a study of CD8 T cells in ankylosing spondylitis. Study conclusions and caveats: Blood from ankylosing spondylitis patients appeared to carry a characteristic roughly eight-variant TCR beta motif.

Their antigens remain unidentified. Via MiXCR, TCRdb re-called the 5' RACE reads, giving one row per CDR3 protein. The sample holds some 840,000 distinct CDR3 sequences, about 12% seen once. Sequencing was carried out using blood, either unsorted or a sorted T cell fraction (not recorded which). Every receptor here comes from a male donor with ankylosing spondylitis.

The chain carries TRBV5-1 and TRBJ1-1; D perhaps matches TRBD1 (5 bases). The CDR3 is made up of 15 amino acids. V shed 0 bases and J shed 5 bases, with 14 bases lying between them. Germline loops: CDR1 SGHRS, CDR2 YFSETQ. The CDR3 reads CASSLVAGTWTEAFF. CDR3 in DNA: TGCGCCAGCAGCTTGGTAGCGGGGACGTGGACTGAAGCTTTCTTT.

This chain connects TRBV7-9 to TRBJ2-2, with TRBD2 identical over 11 bases. The V and J ends lost 7 bases and 5 bases, in that order; junction bases with no gene match: 6. The germline V gene has CDR1 SEHNR and CDR2 FQNEAQ (reference sequence). The CDR3 runs to 15 residues. The CDR3 loop reads CASITRLAGTGELFF. DNA of the CDR3: TGTGCCAGCATCACCCGACTAGCGGGGACCGGGGAGCTGTTTTTT.

The V gene is TRBV5-1, the J gene TRBJ2-2; D ambiguous. Germline V gene lookup returns CDR1 SGHRS and CDR2 YFSETQ. This CDR3 has 14 residues. With 2 bases removed from V and 1 base from J, the gap between germline ends came to 6 bases. DNA for the CDR3: TGCGCCAGCAGCTTTGTTCAGAACACCGGGGAGCTGTTTTTT. Amino acid sequence: CASSFVQNTGELFF. Complete variable domain (other parts from reference TRBV5-1 and TRBJ2-2): KAGVTQTPRYLIKTRGQQVTLSCSPISGHRSVSWYQQTPGQGLQFLFEYFSETQRNKGNFPGRFSGRQFSNSRSEMNVSTLELGDSALYLCASSFVQNTGELFFGEGSRLTVL.

Note on this clonotype: A read error may produce the germline difference seen at one junction end. This chain uses TRBV20-1 with TRBJ2-7; D is perhaps TRBD1 (5 bases). The CDR3 covers 14 residues. Per germline, CDR1 DFQATT and CDR2 SNEGSKA (reference sequence). The CDR3 bases are TGCAGTGCCAGAGACAGTCGTTTATCCTACGAGCAGTACTTC. This sequence encodes CSARDSRLSYEQYF.

This clonotype was seen only a few times. This sequence joins TRBV5-6 and TRBJ1-2; 9 nucleotides align to TRBD1. Germline lookup yields CDR1 SGHDT and CDR2 YYEEEE. The CDR3 is 17 amino acids. The junction had 13 bases not matched to a gene; V was cut back by 4 bases and J by 3 bases. This CDR3 reads CASSPPDRGLYDYGYTF. CDR3 DNA sequence: TGTGCCAGCAGCCCCCCGGACAGGGGATTATATGACTATGGCTACACCTTC. The whole variable domain, remainder taken from reference TRBV5-6 and TRBJ1-2, is DAGVTQSPTHLIKTRGQQVTLRCSPKSGHDTVSWYQQALGQGPQFIFQYYEEEERQRGNFPDRFSGHQFPNYSSELNVNALLLGDSALYLCASSPPDRGLYDYGYTFGSGTRLTVV.

This clonotype was observed a few times. This chain links TRBV21-1 with TRBJ1-1. TRBV21-1 is classified as a pseudogene. This CDR3 is built from 11 residues. CDR3 bases: TGTGCCAGCAGTTGGAACACTGAAGCTTTCTTT. Encoded protein: CASSWNTEAFF.

This clonotype was counted only a few times. V is TRBV20-1 and J is TRBJ2-3, with 8 bases fitting TRBD2. Germline lookup yields CDR1 DFQATT and CDR2 SNEGSKA (reference sequence). The ends lost 0 bases at V and 2 bases at J; junction bases unmatched: 4. The CDR3 spans 15 residues. The CDR3 loop reads CSARDPLADTDTQYF. CDR3 nucleotide sequence: TGCAGTGCTAGAGATCCACTAGCGGACACAGATACGCAGTATTTT.

This clonotype was seen a few times. The chain joins TRBV11-2 to TRBJ2-3; unclear D gene. V was cut by 3 bases and J by 7 bases, with 17 bases left in between. The CDR3 sequence is 15 residues long. CDR1 SGHAT and CDR2 FQNNGV come from the germline V gene. The CDR3 DNA follows: TGTGCCAGCAGCTTTACCCCAAATGCACAGAATACGCAGTATTTT. It translates to CASSFTPNAQNTQYF. Full variable domain (remainder filled in from reference TRBV11-2 and TRBJ2-3): EAGVAQSPRYKIIEKRQSVAFWCNPISGHATLYWYQQILGQGPKLLIQFQNNGVVDDSQLPKDRFSAERLKGVDSTLKIQPAKLEDSAVYLCASSFTPNAQNTQYFGPGTRLTVL.